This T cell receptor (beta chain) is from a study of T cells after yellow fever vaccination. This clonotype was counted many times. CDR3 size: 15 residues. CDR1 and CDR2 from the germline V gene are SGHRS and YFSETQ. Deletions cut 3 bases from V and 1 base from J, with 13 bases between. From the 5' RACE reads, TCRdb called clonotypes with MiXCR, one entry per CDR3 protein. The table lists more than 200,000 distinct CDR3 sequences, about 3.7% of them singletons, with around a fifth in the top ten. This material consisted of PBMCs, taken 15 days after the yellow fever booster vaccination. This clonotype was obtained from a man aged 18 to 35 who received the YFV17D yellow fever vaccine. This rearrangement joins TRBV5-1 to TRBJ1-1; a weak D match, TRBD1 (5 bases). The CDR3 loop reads CASSSEGWGNTEAFF. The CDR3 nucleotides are TGCGCCAGCAGCTCCGAGGGGTGGGGGAACACTGAAGCTTTCTTT.